The text below deals with one T cell receptor (beta chain). This sample stems from a study of cytomegalovirus exposure and HLA in healthy donors. The V gene end was trimmed by 0 bases and the J gene end by 5 bases; junction bases not matched to a gene: 12. In germline, CDR1 is LNHNV, CDR2 YYDKDF (reference sequence). The CDR3 sequence is 18 residues long. Amplification used 60 Vbeta primers and 13 Jbeta primers. The method was immunoSEQ multiplex PCR; TCRdb's version includes in-frame clones alone and lacks a portion of them. The profile shows roughly 230,000 clones, about 93% of them singletons. This sequence joins TRBV15 and TRBJ2-5; 10 nucleotides line up with TRBD2. The clonotype was recovered from a girl aged 2 to 10 in good health and CMV-seronegative. Sequenced input: PBMCs. This chain's CDR3 is CATSRDGSGGALMETQYF. In nucleotides, the CDR3 is TGTGCCACCAGCAGAGATGGAAGCGGGGGGGCTCTGATGGAGACCCAGTACTTC.